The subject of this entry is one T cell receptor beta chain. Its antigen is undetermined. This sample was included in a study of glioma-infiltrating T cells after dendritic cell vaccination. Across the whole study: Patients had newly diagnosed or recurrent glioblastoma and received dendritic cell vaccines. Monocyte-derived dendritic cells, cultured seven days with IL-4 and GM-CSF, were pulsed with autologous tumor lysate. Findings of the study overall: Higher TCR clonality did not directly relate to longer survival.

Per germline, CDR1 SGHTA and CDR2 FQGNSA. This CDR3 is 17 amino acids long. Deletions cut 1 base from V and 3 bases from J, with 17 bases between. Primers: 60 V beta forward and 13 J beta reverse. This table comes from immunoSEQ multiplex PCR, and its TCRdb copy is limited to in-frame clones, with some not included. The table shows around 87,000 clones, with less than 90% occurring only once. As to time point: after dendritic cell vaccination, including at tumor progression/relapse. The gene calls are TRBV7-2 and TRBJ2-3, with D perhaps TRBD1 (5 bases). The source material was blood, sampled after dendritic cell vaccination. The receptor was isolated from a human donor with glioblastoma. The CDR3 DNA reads TGTGCCAGCAGCTTAGAATTTGGTCGGCAGGGAACAGATACGCAGTATTTT. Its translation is CASSLEFGRQGTDTQYF.